This TCR beta chain derives from a study of shared clonotypes between healthy human individuals. Assay used: immunoSEQ multiplex PCR; TCRdb lists only in-frame clones, some missing. The table includes hundreds of thousands of clones, 92% detected once. Naive CD8 cells lacked CD45RO, underwent positive selection for CCR7 and left out terminally differentiated effector memory CD45RA+ cells. CDR1 is SGHRS and CDR2 is YFSETQ in the germline V gene. There are 16 residues in the CDR3. With 5 bases removed from V and 4 bases from J, the gap between germline ends came to 19 bases. The TCR comes from a man aged 30 to 45 in good health. The source material was naive CD8+ T cells sorted from blood. The chain couples TRBV5-1 to TRBJ2-1, with D possibly TRBD1 on 5 matching bases. CDR3 sequence: CASSRDSQGGYNEQFF. As DNA, the CDR3 is TGCGCCAGCAGTCGCGATAGCCAGGGTGGATACAATGAGCAGTTCTTC.